This T cell receptor beta chain came from a study of T cells after posttransplantation cyclophosphamide listed by TCRdb under 2016. About the investigation overall: Using TRB sequencing, the study followed how the T cell repertoire rebuilt after myeloablative bone marrow transplantation with posttransplantation cyclophosphamide given as GVHD prophylaxis. Antigen receptor sequencing was done on samples from over 30 PTCy-treated patients and from about 17 related bone marrow donors of those patients. Blood from all 35 or so PTCy patients who had 1-year posttransplant specimens underwent TRB sequencing. Up to roughly 3 additional blood samples from 2 to 5.2 years after transplant were also TRB-sequenced in 3 patients, as was pretransplant blood from a handful of patients. Public TRB sequences were compared against a database of over 3,000 sequences linked to responses to pathogens, tumor antigens, self-antigens and alloantigens. TRA and TRB clonality were tightly correlated in 9 samples, so subsequent TCR analyses focused on TRB only.

A distance of 14 bases separates the germline ends of V and J, which lose 4 bases and 11 bases respectively. The germline V gene supplies CDR1 MNHEY and CDR2 SVGAGI. Reading from cysteine to phenylalanine, the CDR3 counts 12 amino acids. Here the CDR3 DNA is all that survives: 36 bases in frame from base 1. TRB sequencing was run on genomic DNA with either the immunoSEQ assay at survey resolution or the hsTCRB kit. Processing in the source paper ran as follows. The immunoSEQ software was used for initial read processing, and the LymphoSeq R package was used for repertoire analyses. Clonality was computed as 1 minus normalized Shannon entropy; Gini coefficient was also calculated for each TRB dataset. Phenotypes of unsorted samples were inferred by mapping TRB sequences from sorted subsets of the recipient or donor onto unsorted samples of the same recipient. The clones in this table, taken by TCRdb from immuneACCESS, are in-frame only. Not every clone is retained; where verified, under half of the shortfall comes from an unresolved V gene, and the cause of the rest is unknown. V and J calls and clone size come straight from that table; D and trimming were deduced from the DNA. The sample has several thousand clones on record, 69% of them singletons. The top ten clonotypes cover about half of the sample.

The treatment or condition label, read with the paper, signifies: high-dose cyclophosphamide on days +3 and +4 as single-agent GVHD prophylaxis. Busulfan and fludarabine conditioning, a related or unrelated marrow graft, and cyclophosphamide on days +3 and +4 were given to PTCy patients. PTCy-treated patients came from a prospective multi-institutional clinical trial. Mononuclear cells from peripheral blood and bone marrow were separated by Ficoll-Hypaque density centrifugation and then cryopreserved. CD4+ and CD8+ T cells, including naive and memory subsets, were sorted by FACS on a FACSAria II. For this clone: Its binding antigen is unknown. Base qualities are missing; no much larger clone stands one base away.

Beyond this particular receptor, the publication reports: Donor-recipient similarity was low at 1-2 months but increased during the first year, and donor CD8+ memory clones often dominated later blood repertoires. Across the roughly 40 patients, TRB clonality was highly associated with recipient CMV seropositivity and CMV reactivation, and diversity with PTCy was similar to that in the CNI/methotrexate controls. The TRB repertoires of T cells infiltrating skin or GI tract showed only limited overlap with the TRB repertoires of T cells in blood.

This receptor was identified in a female patient between 40 and 50 years old who received an allogeneic stem cell transplant from a related donor, was CMV-positive, and had no GVHD. After a transplant, some T cells may be of graft donor origin. The rearrangement joined TRBV6-5 to TRBJ1-1; possibly the D gene is TRBD1, per 6 matching bases. The sequencing used CD8+ T cells sorted from PBMCs, collected more than 950 days after allogeneic stem cell transplant with posttransplant cyclophosphamide. The CDR3 reads as follows: CASSSQGASAFF. The bases are TGTGCCAGCAGTTCACAGGGAGCCAGTGCTTTCTTT.